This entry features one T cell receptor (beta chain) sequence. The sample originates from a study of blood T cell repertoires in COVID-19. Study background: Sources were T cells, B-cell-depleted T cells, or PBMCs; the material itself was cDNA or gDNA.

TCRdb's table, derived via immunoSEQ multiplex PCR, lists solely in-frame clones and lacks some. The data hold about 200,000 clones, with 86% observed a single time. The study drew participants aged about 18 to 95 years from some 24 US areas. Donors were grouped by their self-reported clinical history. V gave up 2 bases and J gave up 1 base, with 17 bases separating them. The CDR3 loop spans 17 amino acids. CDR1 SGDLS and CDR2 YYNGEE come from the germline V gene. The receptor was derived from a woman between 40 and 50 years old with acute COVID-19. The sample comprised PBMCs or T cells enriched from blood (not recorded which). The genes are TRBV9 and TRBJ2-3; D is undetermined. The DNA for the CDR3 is TGTGCCAGCAGCGTTAGAGACCCGGCTGAGGGCACAGATACGCAGTATTTT. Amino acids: CASSVRDPAEGTDTQYF. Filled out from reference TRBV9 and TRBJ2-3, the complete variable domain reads DSGVTQTPKHLITATGQRVTLRCSPRSGDLSVYWYQQSLDQGLQFLIQYYNGEERAKGNILERFSAQQFPDLHSELNLSSLELGDSALYFCASSVRDPAEGTDTQYFGPGTRLTVL.